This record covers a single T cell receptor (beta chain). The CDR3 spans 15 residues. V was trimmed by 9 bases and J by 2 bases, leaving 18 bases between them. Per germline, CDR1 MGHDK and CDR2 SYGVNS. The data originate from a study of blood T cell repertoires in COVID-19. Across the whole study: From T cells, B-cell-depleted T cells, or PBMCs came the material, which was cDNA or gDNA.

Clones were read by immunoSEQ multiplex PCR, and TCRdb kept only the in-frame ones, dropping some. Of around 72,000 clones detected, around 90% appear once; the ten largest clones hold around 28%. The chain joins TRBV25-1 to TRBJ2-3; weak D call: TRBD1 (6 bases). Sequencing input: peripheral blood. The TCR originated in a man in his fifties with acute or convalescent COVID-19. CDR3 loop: CASSQGEGFTDTQYF. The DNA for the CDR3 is TGTGCCAGTTCACAGGGAGAAGGGTTCACAGATACGCAGTATTTT. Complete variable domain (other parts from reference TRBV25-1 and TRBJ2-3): EADIYQTPRYLVIGTGKKITLECSQTMGHDKMYWYQQDPGMELHLIHYSYGVNSTEKGDLSSESTVSRIRTEHFPLTLESARPSHTSQYLCASSQGEGFTDTQYFGPGTRLTVL.